Included here is one T cell receptor beta chain sequence, with context. Its cognate antigen is unknown. The V end was cut by 4 bases, the J end by 7 bases, with 13 bases between. The CDR3 is made up of 12 amino acids. CDR1 is GTSNPN, CDR2 SVGIG, per germline (reference sequence). This record comes from a study of cytomegalovirus exposure and HLA in healthy donors. Overall study results and limits: An assumption of roughly uniform sequencing depth across donors underlay the presence/absence analyses.

Vbeta (60) and Jbeta (13) primers were used in the PCR. TCRdb's table, derived via immunoSEQ multiplex PCR, lists solely in-frame clones and lacks some. The repertoire holds roughly 97,000 clones, 76% seen once, with approximately 5% in the top ten. Sample: PBMCs. This chain links TRBV30 with TRBJ1-2; D possibly corresponds to TRBD1 (5 bases). The clonotype originates from a young woman in good health and CMV-seropositive. The CDR3 is CAWTPGGFGYTF. The CDR3 DNA follows: TGTGCCTGGACCCCTGGGGGGTTTGGCTACACCTTC.